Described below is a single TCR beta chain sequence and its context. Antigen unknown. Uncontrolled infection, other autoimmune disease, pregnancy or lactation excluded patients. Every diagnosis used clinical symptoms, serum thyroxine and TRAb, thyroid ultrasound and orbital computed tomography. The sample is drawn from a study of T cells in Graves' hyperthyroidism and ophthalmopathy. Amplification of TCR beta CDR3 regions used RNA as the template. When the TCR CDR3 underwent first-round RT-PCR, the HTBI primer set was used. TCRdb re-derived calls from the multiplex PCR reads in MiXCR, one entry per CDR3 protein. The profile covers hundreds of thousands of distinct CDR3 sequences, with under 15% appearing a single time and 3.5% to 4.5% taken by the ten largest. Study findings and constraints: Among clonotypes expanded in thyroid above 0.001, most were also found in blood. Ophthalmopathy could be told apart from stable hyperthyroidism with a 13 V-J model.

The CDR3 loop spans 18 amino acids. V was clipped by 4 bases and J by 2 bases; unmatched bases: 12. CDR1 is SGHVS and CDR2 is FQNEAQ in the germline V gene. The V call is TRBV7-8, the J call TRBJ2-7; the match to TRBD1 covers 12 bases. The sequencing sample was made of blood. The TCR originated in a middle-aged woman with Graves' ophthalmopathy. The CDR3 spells CASSSRDRGLFMAYEQYF. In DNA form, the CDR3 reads TGTGCCAGCAGCTCCCGGGACAGGGGGCTTTTTATGGCCTACGAGCAGTACTTC.